The rows below give T cell receptor beta chains drawn from one sample of a study of blood T cell repertoires in COVID-19. Libraries were prepared by immunoSEQ multiplex PCR; TCRdb keeps only in-frame clonotypes and omits some of them. The profile covers some 150,000 clones, with 70% to 85% appearing a single time and roughly 9% taken by the ten largest. The sequencing sample was made of peripheral blood. The receptors were gathered from a woman at least 80 years old in a cohort sampled during active or convalescent COVID-19. The conserved cysteine and the conserved F or W are not part of the CDR3 here.

cdr3_length,v_call,j_call,cdr3_aa
12,TRBV9,TRBJ1-3,ASSVGTGGNTIY
12,TRBV6-5,TRBJ1-2,ASSYSGTKEGYT
14,TRBV18,TRBJ2-7,ASSPLLAGGSYEQY
12,TRBV19,TRBJ2-4,ASSIPGGENIQY
14,TRBV19,TRBJ1-2,ASRTLGGREDYGYT
13,TRBV11-2,TRBJ1-5,ASSPDRLPNQPQH
12,TRBV28,TRBJ1-1,ASSLRGGKTEAF
13,TRBV7-2,TRBJ1-2,ASSLGPGRNYGYT
11,TRBV18,TRBJ2-5,ASAGQGGETQY
15,TRBV4-1,TRBJ1-2,ASSQDSAGNIIYGYT
13,TRBV5-6,TRBJ2-1,ASSSGRSSYNEQF
11,TRBV30,TRBJ1-4,AYQTATNEKLF
15,TRBV2,TRBJ1-2,ASSGHAPGYTRDGYT
12,TRBV5-5,TRBJ2-1,ASSGHRSYNEQF
10,TRBV30,TRBJ2-7,AWSLTGREQY
13,TRBV7-2,TRBJ1-4,ASSPGQATNEKLF
10,TRBV7-9,TRBJ2-3,ASSLVYDTQY
11,TRBV6-6,TRBJ1-1,ASSATGAGNAF
13,TRBV6-5,TRBJ1-1,ASRILDSMNTEAF
14,TRBV6-5,TRBJ1-2,ASSYSIIGGLEGYT
11,TRBV7-6,TRBJ1-3,ASSLSSGNTIY
13,TRBV5-1,TRBJ1-1,ASSLVGQGATEAF
13,TRBV28,TRBJ1-1,ASTERTDMNTEAF
16,TRBV4-1,TRBJ2-6,ASSQDLDSFSGANVLT
12,TRBV28,TRBJ2-1,ASSLPQGPRREF
9,TRBV30,TRBJ1-5,AWSESGPQH